The clone carrying this TCR beta chain was counted at least ten times. Its antigen remains unknown. Tagging with unique molecular identifiers was applied to individual cDNA molecules. TCRdb re-called the 5' RACE reads through MiXCR, storing one row per CDR3 protein. This sample has around 67,000 distinct CDR3 sequences, with approximately 12% found just once. These data are taken from a study of early T cells in non-severe SARS-CoV-2 infection. About the research overall: Unpaired chains resulted from sequencing bulk RNA of unsorted whole blood. General study findings and limits: VDJdb matching, biased toward anti-spike CD8 responses, missed private and CD4 specificities.

From germline, CDR1 is SGHNT and CDR2 YYREEE (reference sequence). This CDR3 has 13 amino acids. Deletions cut 0 bases from V and 9 bases from J, with 10 bases between. The TCR comes from an adult who was a healthcare worker with PCR-confirmed SARS-CoV-2 infection or an uninfected control (not recorded which). Sequencing used whole blood. The chain joins TRBV5-4 to TRBJ2-1; D not certain. CDR3 in DNA: TGTGCCAGCAGCTTGGGGTTGCAGGCTGAGCAGTTCTTC. Translated, it gives CASSLGLQAEQFF.